Below are 7 T cell receptor beta chains sequenced from a single sample in a study of blood T cell repertoires in COVID-19. The protocol was immunoSEQ multiplex PCR, while the TCRdb copy is restricted to in-frame clones and leaves out a portion. Of around 200,000 clones in the sample, about 85% were seen once. The specimen sequenced was peripheral blood. These receptors all come from a person aged 65 to 85 with COVID-19, enrolled during active disease.

The J gene is TRBJ2-4, the V gene TRBV7-9; TRBD2 matches 7 bases. The CDR3 length is 16 residues. Germline lookup yields CDR1 SEHNR and CDR2 FQNEAQ (reference sequence). V dropped 10 bases and J dropped 3; count of bases not matched to a gene: 15. This chain's CDR3 is CANRAREGLGKNIQYF. CDR3 DNA: TGTGCCAACCGGGCCAGGGAGGGACTGGGCAAAAACATTCAGTACTTC. Using reference TRBV7-9 and TRBJ2-4 for the parts outside the CDR3, the full variable domain is DTGVSQNPRHKITKRGQNVTFRCDPISEHNRLYWYRQTLGQGPEFLTYFQNEAQLEKSRLLSDRFSAERPKGSFSTLEIQRTEQGDSAMYLCANRAREGLGKNIQYFGAGTRLSVL.

The V gene is TRBV6-2 or TRBV6-3, the J gene TRBJ1-1; 10 nucleotides align to TRBD1. The CDR3 has 15 residues. Germline V gives CDR1 MNHEY, CDR2 SVGEGT. V lost 2 bases and J lost 5; bases outside the gene matches: 5. In nucleotides, the CDR3 is TGTGCCAGCAGTTACAGACAGGGGGCGGAAACTGAAGCTTTCTTT. Translation: CASSYRQGAETEAFF.

The chain is built from TRBV7-9 and TRBJ1-4; D is undetermined. The V and J ends lost 1 base and 7 bases respectively, with 16 bases between them. This CDR3 has 16 residues. The germline gives CDR1 SEHNR, CDR2 FQNEAQ (reference sequence). The CDR3 DNA is TGTGCCAGCAGCTTAGAGCGGGGAATAAGAGGTGAAAAACTGTTTTTT. This translates into CASSLERGIRGEKLFF.

The CDR3 is CASSLAQGASAGELFF. Written as DNA, the CDR3 is TGTGCCAGCAGCTTAGCACAGGGGGCCTCCGCCGGGGAGCTGTTTTTT. This chain joins TRBV11-2 and TRBJ2-2; 9 nucleotides agree with TRBD1. Germline CDR1 SGHAT, CDR2 FQNNGV. The V segment lost 1 base and the J segment 6 bases; nucleotides outside the gene matches: 6. The CDR3 totals 16 residues.

The V gene is TRBV7-9, the J gene TRBJ2-1, with D possibly matching TRBD2 (5 bases). Germline CDR1 is SEHNR and CDR2 is FQNEAQ (reference sequence). Between the trimmed V and J ends, which lost 5 bases and 4 bases, there was a span of 21 bases. The CDR3 has 17 amino acids. The DNA of the CDR3 is TGTGCCAGCAGCCCCAGACCGGATAAGGGAGAGTACAATGAGCAGTTCTTC. This codes for CASSPRPDKGEYNEQFF.

This clone came up once. The rearrangement uses TRBV3-1 (or the pseudogene TRBV3-2) and TRBJ2-3; TRBD2 matches 11 bases. The CDR3 sequence is 14 residues long. In germline, CDR1 is LGHDT, CDR2 YNNKEL (reference sequence). V lost 4 bases, J lost 9 bases, and 6 bases stayed unmatched. CDR3 loop: CASSPGLAGGTQYF. The CDR3 bases are TGTGCCAGCAGCCCGGGGCTAGCGGGGGGAACGCAGTATTTT.

The chain recombines TRBV6-5 with TRBJ1-2; 7 nucleotides align to TRBD1. V was pared by 6 bases and J by 4 bases, with 8 bases of the junction left unmatched. The CDR3 loop spans 14 amino acids. Germline V gives CDR1 MNHEY, CDR2 SVGAGI. The CDR3 spells CASRRQGRGYGYTF. The CDR3 DNA is TGTGCCAGCAGACGACAGGGTAGAGGCTATGGCTACACCTTC.